This TCR beta chain was documented in a study of cytomegalovirus exposure and HLA in healthy donors. Per the germline V gene, CDR1 is SGHTA and CDR2 is FQGTGA. V was clipped by 5 bases and J by 3 bases, with 11 bases between them. This CDR3 is built from 13 residues. Method: immunoSEQ multiplex PCR; TCRdb's copy keeps in-frame clones and lacks some. Seen here are hundreds of thousands of clones, less than 90% observed once, and the top ten hold around 5.6%. Findings of the study overall: Reports showed the classifier diagnosing cytomegalovirus status with high specificity and sensitivity. Cytomegalovirus association was listed for about 180 TCR beta chains. A few CMV-associated chains proved CMV antigen-specific in vitro.

This clone was picked up one time. As yet, its antigen is unknown. V gene TRBV7-3 combines with J gene TRBJ2-7, with TRBD2 as a possible D gene (7 bases). The clonotype originates from a woman between 18 and 29 years old in good health and CMV-seronegative. The material sequenced was PBMCs. The CDR3 protein is CASSPGGNYEQYF. The CDR3 DNA is TGTGCCAGCAGCCCGGGGGGCAACTACGAGCAGTACTTC. Supplemented by reference TRBV7-3 and TRBJ2-7, the full variable domain reads GAGVSQTPSNKVTEKGKYVELRCDPISGHTALYWYRQSLGQGPEFLIYFQGTGAADDSGLPNDRFFAVRPEGSVSTLKIQRTERGDSAVYLCASSPGGNYEQYFGPGTRLTVT.